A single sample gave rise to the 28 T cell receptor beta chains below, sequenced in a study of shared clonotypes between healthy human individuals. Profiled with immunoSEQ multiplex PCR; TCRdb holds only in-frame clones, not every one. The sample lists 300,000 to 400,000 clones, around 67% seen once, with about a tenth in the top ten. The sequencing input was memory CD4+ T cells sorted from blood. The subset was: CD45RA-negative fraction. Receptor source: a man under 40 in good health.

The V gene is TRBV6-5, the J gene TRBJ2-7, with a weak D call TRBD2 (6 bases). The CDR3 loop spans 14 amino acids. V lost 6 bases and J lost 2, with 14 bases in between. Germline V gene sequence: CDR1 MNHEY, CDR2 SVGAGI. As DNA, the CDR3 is TGTGCCAGCAGGATCGGGGGATCAGCCTACGAGCAGTACTTC. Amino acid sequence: CASRIGGSAYEQYF.

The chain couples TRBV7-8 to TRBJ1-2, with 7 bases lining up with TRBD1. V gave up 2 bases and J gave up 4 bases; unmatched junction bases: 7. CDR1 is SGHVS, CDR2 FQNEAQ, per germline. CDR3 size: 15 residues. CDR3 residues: CASSLRQGEFYGYTF. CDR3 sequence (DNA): TGTGCCAGCAGCTTACGACAGGGTGAATTCTATGGCTACACCTTC.

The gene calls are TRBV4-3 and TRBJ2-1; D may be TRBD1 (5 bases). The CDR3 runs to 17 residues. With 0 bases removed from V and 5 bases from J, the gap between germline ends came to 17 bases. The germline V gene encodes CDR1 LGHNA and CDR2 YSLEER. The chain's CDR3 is CASSQDGARRIDNEQFF. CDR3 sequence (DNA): TGCGCCAGCAGCCAAGATGGGGCCCGGCGCATCGACAATGAGCAGTTCTTC.

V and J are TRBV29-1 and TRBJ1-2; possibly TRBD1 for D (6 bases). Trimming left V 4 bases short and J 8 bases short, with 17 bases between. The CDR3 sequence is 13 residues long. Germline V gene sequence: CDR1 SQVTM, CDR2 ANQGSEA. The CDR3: CSVVGSGGGGYTF. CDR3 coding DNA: TGCAGCGTTGTGGGCAGTGGGGGCGGGGGCTACACCTTC.

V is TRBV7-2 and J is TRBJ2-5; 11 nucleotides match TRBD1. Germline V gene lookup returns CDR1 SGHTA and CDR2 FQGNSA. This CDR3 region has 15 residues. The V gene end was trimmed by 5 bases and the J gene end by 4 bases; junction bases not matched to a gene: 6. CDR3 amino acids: CASSMDRGRVETQYF. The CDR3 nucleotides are TGTGCCAGCAGCATGGACAGGGGGCGGGTAGAGACCCAGTACTTC. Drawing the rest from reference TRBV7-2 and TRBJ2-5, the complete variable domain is GAGVSQSPSNKVTEKGKDVELRCDPISGHTALYWYRQSLGQGLEFLIYFQGNSAPDKSGLPSDRFSAERTGGSVSTLTIQRTQQEDSAVYLCASSMDRGRVETQYFGPGTRLLVL.

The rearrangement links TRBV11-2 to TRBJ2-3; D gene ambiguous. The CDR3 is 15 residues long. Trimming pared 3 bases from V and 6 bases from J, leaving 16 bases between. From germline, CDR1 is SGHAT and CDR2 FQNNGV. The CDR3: CASSFKPGRADTQYF. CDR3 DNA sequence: TGTGCCAGCAGCTTCAAGCCAGGAAGGGCGGATACGCAGTATTTT.

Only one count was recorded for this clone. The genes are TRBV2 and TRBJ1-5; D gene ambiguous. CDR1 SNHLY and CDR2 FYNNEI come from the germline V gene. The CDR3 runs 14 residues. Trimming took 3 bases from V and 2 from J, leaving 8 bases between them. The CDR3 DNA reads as TGTGCCAGCAGTGACTTGGCGGGCAATCAGCCCCAGCATTTT. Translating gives CASSDLAGNQPQHF. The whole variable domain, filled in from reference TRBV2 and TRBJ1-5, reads EPEVTQTPSHQVTQMGQEVILRCVPISNHLYFYWYRQILGQKVEFLVSFYNNEISEKSEIFDDQFSVERPDGSNFTLKIRSTKLEDSAMYFCASSDLAGNQPQHFGDGTRLSIL.

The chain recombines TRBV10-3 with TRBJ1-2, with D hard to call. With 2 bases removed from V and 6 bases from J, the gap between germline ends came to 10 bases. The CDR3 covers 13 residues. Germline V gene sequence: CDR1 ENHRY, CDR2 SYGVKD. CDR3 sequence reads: CAISEEGSDGYTF. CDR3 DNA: TGTGCCATCAGTGAGGAGGGCTCTGATGGCTACACCTTC.

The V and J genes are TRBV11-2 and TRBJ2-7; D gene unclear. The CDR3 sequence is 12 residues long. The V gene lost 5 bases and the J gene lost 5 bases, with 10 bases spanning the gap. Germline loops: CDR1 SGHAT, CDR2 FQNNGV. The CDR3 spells CASSPRFHEQYF. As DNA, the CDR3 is TGTGCCAGCAGCCCTCGGTTCCACGAGCAGTACTTC.

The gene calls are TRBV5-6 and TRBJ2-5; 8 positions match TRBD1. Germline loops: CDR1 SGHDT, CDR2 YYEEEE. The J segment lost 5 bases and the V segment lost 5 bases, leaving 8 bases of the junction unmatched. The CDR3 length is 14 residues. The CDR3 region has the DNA TGTGCCAGCAGTGAGACAGGGGCCGGGGAGACCCAGTACTTC. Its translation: CASSETGAGETQYF.

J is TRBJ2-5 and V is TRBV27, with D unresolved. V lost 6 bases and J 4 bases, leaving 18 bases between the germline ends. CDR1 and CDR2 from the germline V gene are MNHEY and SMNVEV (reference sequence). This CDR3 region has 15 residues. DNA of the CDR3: TGTGCCAGCAGGCCCTCCGCCTACGCCCGAGAGACCCAGTACTTC. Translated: CASRPSAYARETQYF.

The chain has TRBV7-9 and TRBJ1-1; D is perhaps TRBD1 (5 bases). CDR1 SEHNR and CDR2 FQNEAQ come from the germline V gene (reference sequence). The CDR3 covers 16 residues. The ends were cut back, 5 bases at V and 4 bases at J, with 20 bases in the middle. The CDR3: CASSHFLRGGGTEAFF. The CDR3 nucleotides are TGTGCCAGCAGCCATTTCCTGCGAGGCGGGGGCACTGAAGCTTTCTTT.

CDR3 DNA: TGTGCCAGCAGTTCTCACCTCGGGACAGGAGTCTACGAGCAGTACTTC. Translated, it gives CASSSHLGTGVYEQYF. The rearrangement joins TRBV27 to TRBJ2-7, with 8 bases that match TRBD1. The CDR3 sequence is 16 residues long. CDR1 and CDR2 (germline): MNHEY, SMNVEV (reference sequence). Trimming cost V 4 bases and J 3 bases; bases outside gene matches: 11.

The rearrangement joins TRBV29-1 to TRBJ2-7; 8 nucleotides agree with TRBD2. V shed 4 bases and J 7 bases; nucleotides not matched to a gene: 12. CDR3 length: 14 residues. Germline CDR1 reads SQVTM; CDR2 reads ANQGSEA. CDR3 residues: CSVVLVAGTLEQYF. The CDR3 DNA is TGCAGCGTTGTCCTGGTAGCGGGGACCTTGGAGCAGTACTTC.

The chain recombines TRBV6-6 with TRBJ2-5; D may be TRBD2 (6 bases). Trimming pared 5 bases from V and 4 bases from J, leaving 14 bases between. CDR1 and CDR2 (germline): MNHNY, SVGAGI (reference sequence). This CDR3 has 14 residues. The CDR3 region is CASSPEGISETQYF. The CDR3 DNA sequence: TGTGCCAGCAGTCCGGAGGGGATCTCAGAGACCCAGTACTTC.

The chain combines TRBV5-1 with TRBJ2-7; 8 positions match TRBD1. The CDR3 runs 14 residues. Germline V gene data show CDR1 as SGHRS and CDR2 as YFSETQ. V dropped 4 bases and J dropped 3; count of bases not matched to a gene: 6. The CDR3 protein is CASSRKDRDYEQYF. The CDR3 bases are TGCGCCAGCAGCCGGAAGGACAGGGACTACGAGCAGTACTTC. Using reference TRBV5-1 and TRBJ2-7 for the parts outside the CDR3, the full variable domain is KAGVTQTPRYLIKTRGQQVTLSCSPISGHRSVSWYQQTPGQGLQFLFEYFSETQRNKGNFPGRFSGRQFSNSRSEMNVSTLELGDSALYLCASSRKDRDYEQYFGPGTRLTVT.

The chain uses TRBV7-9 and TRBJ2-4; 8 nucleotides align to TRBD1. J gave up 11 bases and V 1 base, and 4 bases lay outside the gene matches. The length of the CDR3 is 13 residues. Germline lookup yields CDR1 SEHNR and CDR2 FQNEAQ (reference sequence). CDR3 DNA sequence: TGTGCCAGCAGCTTAGAGGCAGGGGGCGTTCAGTACTTC. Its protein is CASSLEAGGVQYF.

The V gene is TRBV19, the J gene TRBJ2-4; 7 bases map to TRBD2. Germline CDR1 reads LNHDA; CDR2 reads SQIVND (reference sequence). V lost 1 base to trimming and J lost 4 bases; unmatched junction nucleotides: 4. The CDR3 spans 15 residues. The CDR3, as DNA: TGTGCCAGTAGTATAGGCGGGGGAGAAAAAAACATTCAGTACTTC. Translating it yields CASSIGGGEKNIQYF.

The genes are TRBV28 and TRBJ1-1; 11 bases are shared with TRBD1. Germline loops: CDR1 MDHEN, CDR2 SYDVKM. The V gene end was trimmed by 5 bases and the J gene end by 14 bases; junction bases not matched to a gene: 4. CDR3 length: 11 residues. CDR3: CASSGQGASFF. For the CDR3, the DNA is TGTGCCAGCAGTGGACAGGGGGCATCATTCTTT.

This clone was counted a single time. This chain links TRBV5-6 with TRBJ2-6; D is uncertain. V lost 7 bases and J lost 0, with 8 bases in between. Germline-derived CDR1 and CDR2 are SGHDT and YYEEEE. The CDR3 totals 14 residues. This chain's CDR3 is CASSTSSGANVLTF. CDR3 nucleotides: TGTGCCAGCTCTACAAGCTCTGGGGCCAACGTCCTGACTTTC.

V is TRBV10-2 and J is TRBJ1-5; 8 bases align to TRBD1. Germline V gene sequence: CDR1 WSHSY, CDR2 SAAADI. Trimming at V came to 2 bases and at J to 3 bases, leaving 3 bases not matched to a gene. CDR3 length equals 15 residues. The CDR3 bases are TGCGCCAGCAGTGAGGGGACAGGACACAATCAGCCCCAGCATTTT. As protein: CASSEGTGHNQPQHF.

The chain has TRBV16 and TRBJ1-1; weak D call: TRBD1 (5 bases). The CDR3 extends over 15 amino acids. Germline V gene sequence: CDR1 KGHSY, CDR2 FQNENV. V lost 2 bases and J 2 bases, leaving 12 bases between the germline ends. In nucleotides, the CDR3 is TGTGCCAGCAGCCAAACACCTAGGGGAAACACTGAAGCTTTCTTT. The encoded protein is CASSQTPRGNTEAFF.

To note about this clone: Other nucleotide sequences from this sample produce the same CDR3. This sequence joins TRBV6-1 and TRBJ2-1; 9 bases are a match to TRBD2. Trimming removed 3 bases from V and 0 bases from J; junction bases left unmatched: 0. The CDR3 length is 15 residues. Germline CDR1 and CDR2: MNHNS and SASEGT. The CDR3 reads CASSETSGSYNEQFF. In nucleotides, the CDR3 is TGTGCCAGCAGTGAGACTAGCGGCTCCTACAATGAGCAGTTCTTC.

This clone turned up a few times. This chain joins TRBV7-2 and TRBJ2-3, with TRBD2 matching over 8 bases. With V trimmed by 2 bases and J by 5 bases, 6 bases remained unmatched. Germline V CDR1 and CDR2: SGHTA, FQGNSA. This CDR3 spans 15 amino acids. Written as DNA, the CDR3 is TGTGCCAGCAGCTTACTAGCGGGTAATGGAGATACGCAGTATTTT. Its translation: CASSLLAGNGDTQYF.

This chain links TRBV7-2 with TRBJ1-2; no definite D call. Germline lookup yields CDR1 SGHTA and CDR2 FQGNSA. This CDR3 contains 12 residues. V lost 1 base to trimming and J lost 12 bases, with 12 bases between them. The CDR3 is CASSLVGGTHTF. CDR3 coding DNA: TGTGCCAGCAGCTTAGTCGGAGGTACGCACACCTTC.

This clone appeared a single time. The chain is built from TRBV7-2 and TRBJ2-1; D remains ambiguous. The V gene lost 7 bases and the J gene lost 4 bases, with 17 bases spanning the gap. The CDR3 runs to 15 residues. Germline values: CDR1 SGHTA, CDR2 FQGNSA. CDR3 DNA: TGTGCCAGCACCCCCGGATTCTTTACGTACAATGAGCAGTTCTTC. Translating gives CASTPGFFTYNEQFF.

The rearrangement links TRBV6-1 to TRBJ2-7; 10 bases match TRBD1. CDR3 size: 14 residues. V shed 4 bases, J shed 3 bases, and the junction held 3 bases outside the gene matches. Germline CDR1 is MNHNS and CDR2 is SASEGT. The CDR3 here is CASSARDRGYEQYF. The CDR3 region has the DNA TGTGCCAGCAGTGCTCGGGACAGGGGCTACGAGCAGTACTTC.

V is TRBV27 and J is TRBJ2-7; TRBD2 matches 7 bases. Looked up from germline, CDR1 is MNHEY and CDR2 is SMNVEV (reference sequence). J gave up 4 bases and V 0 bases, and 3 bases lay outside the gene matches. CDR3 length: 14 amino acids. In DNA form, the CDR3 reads TGTGCCAGCAGTTTATCGCGGGAGTTATACGAGCAGTACTTC. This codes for CASSLSRELYEQYF.